This T cell receptor (beta chain) was sequenced in a study of CD8+ T cells in alopecia areata. Study details: Skin from approximately 6-13-month-old C3H/HeJ graft donors with spontaneous alopecia went to approximately 6-11-week-old female C3H/HeJ mice.

Concerning this clone itself: The antigen is not known. Gene names follow the mouse nomenclature. The read halts 3 residues ahead of the CDR3 end, with the missing end drawn from the germline J gene. The same CDR3 arises from other DNA sequences in this sample as well.

RNA was extracted and reverse transcribed into cDNA as the sequencing template. Method: immunoSEQ multiplex PCR; TCRdb's copy keeps in-frame clones and lacks some. This sample carries under 350,000 clones, none of them present only once. The authors sorted pooled cutaneous lymph node cells using CD4, CD8alpha, NKG2D, NKG2ACE and other markers. With V trimmed by 1 base and J by 5 bases, 3 bases remained unmatched. The germline gives CDR1 NNHNN, CDR2 SYGAGS (reference sequence). The CDR3 consists of 16 residues. General study findings and limits: Patients shared TCRs less clearly than mice did, possibly owing to HLA. For lesional scalp, especially alopecia totalis/universalis, clonality was higher than in normal scalp.

Sequencing was done on a sample of CD4+ T cells sorted from a lymph node. The clonotype comes from a C3H/HeJ mouse with alopecia areata. This line is of MHC haplotype H2-k. The chain employs TRBV13-2 and TRBJ1-6; 10 positions match TRBD1. TRBJ1-6 is reported as an ORF; its role is uncertain. CDR3 protein: CASGDSGQGNNSPLYF. The CDR3 bases that were read are TGTGCCAGCGGTGATTCGGGACAGGGGAATAATTCGCCC.